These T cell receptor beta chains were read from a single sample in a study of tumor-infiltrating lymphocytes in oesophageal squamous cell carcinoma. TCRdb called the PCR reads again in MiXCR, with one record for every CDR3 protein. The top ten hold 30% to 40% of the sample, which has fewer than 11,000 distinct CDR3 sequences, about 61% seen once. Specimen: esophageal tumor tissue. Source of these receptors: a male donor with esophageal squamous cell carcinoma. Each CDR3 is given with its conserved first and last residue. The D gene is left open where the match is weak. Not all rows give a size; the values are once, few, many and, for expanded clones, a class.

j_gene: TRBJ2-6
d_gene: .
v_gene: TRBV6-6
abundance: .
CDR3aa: CASSGRDPRSGANVLTF
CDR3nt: TGTGCCAGCAGTGGTCGGGATCCACGCTCTGGGGCCAACGTCCTGACTTTC

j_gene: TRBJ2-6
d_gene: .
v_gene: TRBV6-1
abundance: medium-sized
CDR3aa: CASMANVGSSGANVLTF
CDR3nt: TGTGCCAGCATGGCAAACGTGGGAAGCTCTGGGGCCAACGTCCTGACTTTC

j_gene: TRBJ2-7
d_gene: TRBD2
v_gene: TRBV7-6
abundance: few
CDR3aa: CASSFRGGVYEQYF
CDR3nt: TGTGCCAGCAGCTTTCGGGGGGGTGTGTACGAGCAGTACTTC

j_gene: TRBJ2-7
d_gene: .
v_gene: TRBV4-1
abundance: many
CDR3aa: CASSQRDLYEQYF
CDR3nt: TGCGCCAGCAGCCAACGGGACCTCTACGAGCAGTACTTC

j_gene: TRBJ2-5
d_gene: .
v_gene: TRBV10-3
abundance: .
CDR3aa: CAISDREETQYF
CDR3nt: TGTGCCATCAGTGATCGGGAAGAGACCCAGTACTTC

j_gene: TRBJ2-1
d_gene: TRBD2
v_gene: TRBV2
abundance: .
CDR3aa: CASSVVGRASSYNEQFF
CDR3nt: TGTGCCAGCAGTGTCGTAGGGAGGGCGAGCTCCTACAATGAGCAGTTCTTC

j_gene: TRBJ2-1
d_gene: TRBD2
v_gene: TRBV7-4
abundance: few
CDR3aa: CASSSTGTSGSFFGNEQFF
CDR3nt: TGTGCCAGCAGCTCAACCGGGACTAGCGGGAGTTTTTTCGGCAATGAGCAGTTCTTC

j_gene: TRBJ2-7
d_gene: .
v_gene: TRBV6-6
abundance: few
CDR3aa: CASSYREQYF
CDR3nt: TGTGCCAGCAGTTACCGCGAGCAGTACTTC

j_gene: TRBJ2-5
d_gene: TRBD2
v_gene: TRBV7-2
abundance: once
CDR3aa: CASRSSGRADETQYF
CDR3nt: TGTGCCAGCAGAAGTAGCGGGAGGGCCGACGAGACCCAGTACTTC

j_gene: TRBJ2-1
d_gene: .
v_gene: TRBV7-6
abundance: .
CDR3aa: CASSLVGEQFF
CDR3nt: TGTGCCAGCAGCTTGGTGGGTGAGCAGTTCTTC

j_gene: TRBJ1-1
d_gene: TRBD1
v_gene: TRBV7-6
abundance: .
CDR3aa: CASRSTGVNTEAFF
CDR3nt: TGTGCCAGCAGGAGCACAGGGGTGAACACTGAAGCTTTCTTT

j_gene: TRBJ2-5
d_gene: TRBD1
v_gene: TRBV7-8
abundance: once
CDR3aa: CASQTGGTLQETQYF
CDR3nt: TGTGCCAGTCAGACAGGGGGCACCCTCCAAGAGACCCAGTACTTC

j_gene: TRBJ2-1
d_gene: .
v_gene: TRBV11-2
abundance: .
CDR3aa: CASSSGERQFF
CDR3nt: TGTGCCAGCAGCTCCGGGGAGAGGCAGTTCTTC

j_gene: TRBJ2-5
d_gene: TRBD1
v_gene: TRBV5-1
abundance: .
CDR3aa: CASSLTLDRAQYF
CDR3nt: TGCGCCAGCAGCTTGACCTTGGACAGGGCCCAGTACTTC

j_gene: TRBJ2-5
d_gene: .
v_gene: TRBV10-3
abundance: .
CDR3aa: CAISDTAYQETQYF
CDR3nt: TGTGCCATCAGTGACACAGCCTACCAAGAGACCCAGTACTTC

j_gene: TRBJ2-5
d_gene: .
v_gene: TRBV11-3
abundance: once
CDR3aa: CASSFTRETQYF
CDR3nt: TGTGCCAGCAGCTTTACCCGTGAGACCCAGTACTTC

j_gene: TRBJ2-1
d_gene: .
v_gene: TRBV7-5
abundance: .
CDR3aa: CISVPAARPRGRARNEQFF
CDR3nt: .

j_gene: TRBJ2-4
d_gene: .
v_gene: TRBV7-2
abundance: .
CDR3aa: CASSLSFLNIQYF
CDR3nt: TGTGCTAGCAGCTTATCCTTTTTAAACATTCAGTACTTC

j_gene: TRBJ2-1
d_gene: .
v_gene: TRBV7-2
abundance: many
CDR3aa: CASGPRSGFF
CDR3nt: TGTGCCAGCGGACCGAGAAGCGGGTTCTTC

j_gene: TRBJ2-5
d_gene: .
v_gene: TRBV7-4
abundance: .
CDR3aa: CASSLGVGLNTGELYF
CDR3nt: TGTGCCAGCAGCTTAGGGGTTGGACTGAACACCGGGGAGCTGTACTTC

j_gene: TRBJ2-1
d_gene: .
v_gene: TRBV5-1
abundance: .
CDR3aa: CASSLEGNEQFF
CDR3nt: TGCGCCAGCAGCTTGGAGGGCAATGAGCAGTTCTTC

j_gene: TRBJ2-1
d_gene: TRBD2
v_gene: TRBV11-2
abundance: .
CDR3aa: CASSLVAGVSYNEQFF
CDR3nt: TGTGCCAGCAGCTTAGTTGCGGGAGTTTCCTACAATGAGCAGTTCTTC

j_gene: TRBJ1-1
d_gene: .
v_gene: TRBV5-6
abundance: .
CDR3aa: CASSPGRFGRRTEAFF
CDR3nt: TGTGCCAGCAGCCCCGGCCGTTTTGGAAGGCGGACTGAAGCTTTCTTT

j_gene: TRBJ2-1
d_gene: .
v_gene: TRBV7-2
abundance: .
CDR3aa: CASSLEWVLNFEQFF
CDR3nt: TGTGCCAGCAGCTTAGAATGGGTATTAAATTTCGAGCAGTTCTTC

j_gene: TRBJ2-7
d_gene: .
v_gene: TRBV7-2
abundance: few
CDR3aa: CASSSPLGRVRYEQYF
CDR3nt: TGTGCCAGCAGCTCCCCCCTAGGGCGGGTCCGGTACGAGCAGTACTTC

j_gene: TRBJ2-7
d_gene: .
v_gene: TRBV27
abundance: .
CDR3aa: CTSSARRPEQYF
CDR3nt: TGCACCAGCAGTGCCAGGAGACCCGAGCAGTACTTC

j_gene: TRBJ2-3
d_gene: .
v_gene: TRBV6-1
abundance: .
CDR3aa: CASSHTHTDTQYF
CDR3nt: TGTGCCAGCAGCCATACGCACACAGATACGCAGTATTTT

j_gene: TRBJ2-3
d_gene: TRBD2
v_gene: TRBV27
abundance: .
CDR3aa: CASSPRTSGIGTDTQYF
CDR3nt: TGTGCCAGCAGTCCCAGGACTAGCGGGATAGGCACAGATACGCAGTATTTT

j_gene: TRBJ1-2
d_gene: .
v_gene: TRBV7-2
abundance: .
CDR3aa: CASSPDGFYGYTF
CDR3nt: TGTGCCAGCAGTCCCGACGGATTCTATGGCTACACCTTC

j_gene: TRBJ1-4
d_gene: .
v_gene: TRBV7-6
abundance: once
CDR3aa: CASRGQGKTNEKLFF
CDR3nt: TGTGCCAGCAGGGGGCAGGGGAAGACTAATGAAAAACTGTTTTTT

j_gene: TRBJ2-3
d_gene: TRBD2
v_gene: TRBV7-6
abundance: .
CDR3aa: CASSPGTSGRGTDTQYF
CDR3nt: TGTGCCAGCAGCCCCGGGACTAGCGGGAGGGGCACAGATACGCAGTATTTT

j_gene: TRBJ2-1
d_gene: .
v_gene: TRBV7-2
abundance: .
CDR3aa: CASSRDRSSYNEQFF
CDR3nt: TGTGCCAGCAGCCGAGACAGGAGCTCCTACAATGAGCAGTTCTTC

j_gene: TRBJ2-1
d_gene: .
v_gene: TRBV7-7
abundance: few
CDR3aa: CASSLEEATNNEQFF
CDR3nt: TGTGCTAGCAGCTTAGAAGAGGCTACCAACAATGAGCAGTTCTTC

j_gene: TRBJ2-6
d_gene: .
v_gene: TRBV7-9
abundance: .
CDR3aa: CASSFQGANVLTF
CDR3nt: TGTGCCAGCAGCTTCCAGGGGGCCAACGTCCTGACTTTC

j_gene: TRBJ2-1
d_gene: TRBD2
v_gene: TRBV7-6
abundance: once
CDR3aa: CASSLQGTSGNRGNEQFF
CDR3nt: TGTGCCAGCAGCTTACAGGGGACTAGCGGGAACAGGGGCAATGAGCAGTTCTTC

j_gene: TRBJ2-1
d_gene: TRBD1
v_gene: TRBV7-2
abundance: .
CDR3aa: CASSLIPGQANEQFF
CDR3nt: TGTGCCAGCAGCCTAATACCGGGACAGGCGAATGAGCAGTTCTTC

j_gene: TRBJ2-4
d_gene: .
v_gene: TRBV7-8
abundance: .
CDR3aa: CASSPGTDNEQYF
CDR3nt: TGTGCCAGCAGCCCCGGGACGGACAATGAGCAGTACTTC

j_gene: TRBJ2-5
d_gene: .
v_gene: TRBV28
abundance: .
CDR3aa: CASSSLLGPQNEQYF
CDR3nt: TGTGCCAGCAGTTCCCTGCTCGGCCCACAAAATGAGCAGTACTTC

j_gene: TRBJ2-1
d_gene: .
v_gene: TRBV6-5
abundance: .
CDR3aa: CASNPDGGYYNEQFF
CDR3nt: TGTGCCAGCAATCCGGACGGAGGGTACTACAATGAGCAGTTCTTC

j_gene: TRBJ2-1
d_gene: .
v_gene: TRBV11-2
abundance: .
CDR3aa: CASSTVGQGGYNEQFF
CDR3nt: TGTGCCAGCAGCACAGTAGGCCAGGGTGGCTACAATGAGCAGTTCTTC

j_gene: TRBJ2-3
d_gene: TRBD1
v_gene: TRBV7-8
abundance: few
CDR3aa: CASSLALYIWGQVTYEQYF
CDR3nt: TGTGCCAGCAGCTTAGCGCTTTATATTTGGGGACAGGTAACTTACGAGCAGTACTTT

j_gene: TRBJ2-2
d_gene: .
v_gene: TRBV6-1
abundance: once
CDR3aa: CASSEGAGELFF
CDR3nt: TGTGCCAGCAGTGAAGGGGCCGGGGAGCTGTTTTTT

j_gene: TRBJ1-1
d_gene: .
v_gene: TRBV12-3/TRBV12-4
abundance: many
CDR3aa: CASSQTQGENTEAFF
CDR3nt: TGTGCCAGCAGCCAGACACAGGGAGAAAACACTGAAGCTTTCTTT